Shown below are 22 T cell receptor beta chains from a single sample sequenced in a study of T cell repertoires in cytomegalovirus infection. TCRdb reprocessed the reads via MiXCR and lists one record per CDR3 protein. The table lists some 240,000 distinct CDR3 sequences, 15% to 20% of them singletons. Specimen: CD8+ T cells from PBMCs. The receptor set was obtained from a human donor in good health (CMV status not recorded). Some clones in this sample may be carry-over from other donors' samples.

This clonotype was counted only a few times. This chain joins TRBV27 and TRBJ2-1; 8 bases match TRBD1. CDR3 length: 17 residues. Germline V gene data show CDR1 as MNHEY and CDR2 as SMNVEV (reference sequence). J gave up 0 bases and V 7 bases, and 11 bases lay outside the gene matches. CDR3 sequence reads: CASTEQGAMSSYNEQFF. CDR3 nucleotide sequence: TGTGCCAGCACTGAGCAGGGGGCAATGAGCTCCTACAATGAGCAGTTCTTC.

In its sample, this clonotype was seen many times. This rearrangement joins TRBV4-1 to TRBJ1-2; 7 positions match TRBD1. Germline lookup yields CDR1 MGHRA and CDR2 YSYEKL. The CDR3 is made up of 15 amino acids. Trimming cost V 1 base and J 4 bases; bases outside gene matches: 6. CDR3 in amino acids: CASSQGGQALYGYTF. For the CDR3, the DNA is TGCGCCAGCAGCCAAGGCGGACAGGCTCTCTATGGCTACACCTTC.

The rearrangement links TRBV10-2 to TRBJ1-5; tentatively, D is TRBD1 (6 bases). V was shortened by 10 bases and J by 0 bases, with 16 bases between the two germline ends. This CDR3 has 15 amino acids. Germline CDR1 and CDR2: WSHSY and SAAADI. The CDR3 DNA reads TGCGCCACCCACGCAGGACAGCATAGCAATCAGCCCCAGCATTTT. It specifies CATHAGQHSNQPQHF.

This clonotype was found many times. The CDR3 here is CASSLTPTRGYTF. CDR3 coding DNA: TGTGCCAGCAGCCTAACACCCACCCGGGGCTACACCTTC. The V call is TRBV14, the J call TRBJ1-2; D is uncertain. Germline V lookup: CDR1 SGHDN, CDR2 FVKESK. This CDR3 comprises 13 residues. V was cut by 4 bases and J by 8 bases, with 14 bases left in between.

This clonotype was seen many times. This chain uses TRBV9 with TRBJ2-7, with D uncertain. Germline CDR1 reads SGDLS; CDR2 reads YYNGEE. The CDR3 extends over 13 amino acids. V shed 8 bases and J shed 5 bases, with 17 bases lying between them. This CDR3 is CARIFGVGNEQYF. In DNA, the CDR3 is TGTGCCAGAATATTTGGGGTAGGGAACGAGCAGTACTTC.

This clonotype was observed many times. This rearrangement joins TRBV2 to TRBJ1-1; D is ambiguous. Germline V CDR1 and CDR2: SNHLY, FYNNEI. This CDR3 is built from 13 residues. With 7 bases removed from V and 4 bases from J, the gap between germline ends came to 13 bases. This CDR3 reads CASTPPVGTEAFF. The CDR3 bases are TGTGCCAGCACCCCCCCCGTTGGCACTGAAGCTTTCTTT.

The chain couples TRBV29-1 to TRBJ1-1; D gene unclear. The CDR3 length is 11 residues. Germline V gives CDR1 SQVTM, CDR2 ANQGSEA. Trimming took 6 bases from V and 6 from J, leaving 11 bases between them. The CDR3 nucleotides read TGCAGCGTGGACGGCGGGGCTGAAGCTTTCTTT. Translation: CSVDGGAEAFF.

This clonotype has at least ten counts. This chain joins TRBV20-1 and TRBJ2-1; 8 positions match TRBD2. Germline V gene data show CDR1 as DFQATT and CDR2 as SNEGSKA (reference sequence). V lost 6 bases and J lost 2; bases outside the gene matches: 6. The CDR3 sequence is 14 residues long. The CDR3 DNA reads TGCAGTGCCGCGCGGGGGGCCGCCTACAATGAGCAGTTCTTC. The encoded protein is CSAARGAAYNEQFF.

The J gene is TRBJ2-3, the V gene TRBV20-1; 7 nucleotides align to TRBD2. Germline V gene data show CDR1 as DFQATT and CDR2 as SNEGSKA (reference sequence). The V gene end was trimmed by 0 bases and the J gene end by 5 bases; junction bases not matched to a gene: 5. The CDR3 covers 14 residues. Here the CDR3 DNA reads TGCAGTGCTAGAGACGCAGCGGGGCTAGATACGCAGTATTTT. Encoded protein: CSARDAAGLDTQYF.

The V call is TRBV5-6, the J call TRBJ1-2; 7 nucleotides agree with TRBD1. This CDR3 region has 16 residues. In germline, CDR1 is SGHDT, CDR2 YYEEEE. V shed 1 base and J 3 bases; nucleotides not matched to a gene: 9. The CDR3, as DNA: TGTGCCAGCAGCTTGCCGGGGACAGAGCAACACTATGGCTACACCTTC. Amino acids: CASSLPGTEQHYGYTF.

To note about this clonotype: Being one base from a much bigger clone, this may be a read error. V and J are TRBV7-2 and TRBJ2-3; no clear D gene. The CDR3 has 15 residues. Germline-derived CDR1 and CDR2 are SGHTA and FQGNSA. CDR3 loop: CASSLAGQDTDMQYF. The CDR3, as DNA: TGTGCCAGCAGCTTAGCGGGCCAAGACACAGATATGCAGTATTTT.

This clonotype was seen a few times. The chain carries TRBV4-1 and TRBJ2-7, with 7 nucleotides matching TRBD1. Germline assignment: CDR1 MGHRA and CDR2 YSYEKL. The length of the CDR3 is 17 residues. V lost 5 bases, J lost 1 base, and 14 bases stayed unmatched. CDR3 residues: CASSEYTTGAASYEQYF. CDR3 nucleotides: TGCGCCAGCAGCGAATACACCACAGGGGCCGCATCCTACGAGCAGTACTTC.

This clonotype was seen at least ten times. At one end, the junction sequence differs from germline, possibly due to a read error. V gene TRBV11-2 combines with J gene TRBJ2-1; the match to TRBD2 covers 7 bases. Looked up from germline, CDR1 is SGHAT and CDR2 is FQNNGV. The CDR3 has 15 amino acids. The CDR3 coding sequence is TGTGCCAGCAGTTTAGGAAGCGGGGCCTACAATGAGCAGTTCTTC. Protein product: CASSLGSGAYNEQFF.

The table lists this clonotype with many counts. The chain combines TRBV28 with TRBJ1-6; the D gene is possibly TRBD1 (5 bases). Between the trimmed V and J ends, which lost 3 bases and 5 bases, there was a span of 8 bases. This CDR3 comprises 14 residues. CDR1 and CDR2 from the germline V gene are MDHEN and SYDVKM. The CDR3 DNA follows: TGTGCCAGCAGTTTGGGGCAGAATAATTCACCCCTCCACTTT. This sequence encodes CASSLGQNNSPLHF. Full variable domain (outside the CDR3, taken from reference TRBV28 and TRBJ1-6): DVKVTQSSRYLVKRTGEKVFLECVQDMDHENMFWYRQDPGLGLRLIYFSYDVKMKEKGDIPEGYSVSREKKERFSLILESASTNQTSMYLCASSLGQNNSPLHFGNGTRLTVT.

There are many counts of this clonotype. This chain joins TRBV7-2 and TRBJ1-1; D might be TRBD1 (5 bases). There are 13 residues in the CDR3. Per germline, CDR1 SGHTA and CDR2 FQGNSA. Trimming cost V 6 bases and J 5 bases, with 13 bases left between them. In DNA, the CDR3 is TGTGCCAGCAGTTTTGGGGGGTATACTGAAGCTTTCTTT. This translates into CASSFGGYTEAFF.

The chain links TRBV28 to TRBJ1-2; D not resolved. The V gene's germline CDR1 is MDHEN and CDR2 SYDVKM. This CDR3 spans 18 amino acids. Trimming cost V 1 base and J 2 bases, with 20 bases left between them. Here the CDR3 DNA reads TGTGCCAGCAGTTTATTTTCGGTTACGGTCAGAATCAACTATGGCTACACCTTC. Residues: CASSLFSVTVRINYGYTF.

There are a few counts of this clonotype. The V and J genes are TRBV28 and TRBJ1-2; 10 bases agree with TRBD1. Germline trimming cut 6 bases from V and 5 bases from J; bases unmatched to any gene: 9. The germline gives CDR1 MDHEN, CDR2 SYDVKM. This CDR3 comprises 15 residues. For the CDR3, the DNA is TGTGCCAGCAGCTTCCGGGACAGGGGTTATTATGGCTACACCTTC. This translates into CASSFRDRGYYGYTF.

In its sample, this clonotype was seen a few times. The chain is built from TRBV20-1 and TRBJ1-1; maybe TRBD1 (6 bases). Trimming pared 0 bases from V and 5 bases from J, leaving 13 bases between. From germline, CDR1 is DFQATT and CDR2 SNEGSKA (reference sequence). This CDR3 region has 14 residues. The CDR3 protein is CSARDPNQGTEAFF. DNA of the CDR3: TGCAGTGCTAGAGACCCAAACCAGGGGACTGAAGCTTTCTTT.

This clonotype has a handful of counts. The rearrangement links TRBV6-2 or TRBV6-3 to TRBJ2-5; the match to TRBD2 covers 10 bases. The CDR3 consists of 19 residues. The germline CDR1 and CDR2 sequences are MNHEY and SVGEGT. Trimming at V came to 0 bases and at J to 4 bases, leaving 14 bases not matched to a gene. The CDR3 DNA sequence: TGTGCCAGCAGTTACTCAAGAGTCTTCAGCGGGGGGGCCTCAGAGACCCAGTACTTC. Protein sequence: CASSYSRVFSGGASETQYF.

This clonotype was picked up a small number of times. The J gene is TRBJ2-7, the V gene TRBV28; the match to TRBD1 covers 8 bases. Looked up from germline, CDR1 is MDHEN and CDR2 is SYDVKM. V lost 4 bases and J lost 7; bases outside the gene matches: 12. This CDR3 has 15 amino acids. CDR3 amino acids: CASSSRQGAPLEQYF. The DNA for the CDR3 is TGTGCCAGCAGTTCGCGGCAGGGGGCCCCCCTTGAGCAGTACTTC.

The sample holds a few counts of this clonotype. The rearrangement links TRBV2 to TRBJ1-2; D might be TRBD1 (5 bases). V was pared by 7 bases and J by 4 bases, with 10 bases between. Germline values: CDR1 SNHLY, CDR2 FYNNEI. This CDR3 contains 12 residues. This CDR3 is CASIGGTYGYTF. CDR3 DNA sequence: TGTGCCAGCATCGGCGGGACCTATGGCTACACCTTC.

Comment on this clonotype: This may come from a read error, since a much larger clone is one base off. The J gene is TRBJ1-1, the V gene TRBV28; tentatively, D is TRBD1 (6 bases). V lost 10 bases, J lost 3 bases, and 15 bases lay in between. CDR1 is MDHEN and CDR2 is SYDVKM in the germline V gene. The CDR3 totals 13 residues. The CDR3 bases are TGTGCCAACATGTGGCAGGGGTACACTGAAGCTTTCTTT. This translates into CANMWQGYTEAFF.